Sequencing of this T cell receptor beta chain was carried out in a study of technical replicates of blood from a few donors. Assay: immunoSEQ multiplex PCR; the TCRdb copy retains only in-frame clones and omits some. The data contain about 61,000 clones, about 97% of them singletons. This clonotype was obtained from a human donor in good health. Sequencing input: T cells isolated from PBMCs.

The CDR3 reads CASSLTLSVVQETQYF. The CDR3 DNA is TGTGCCAGCAGTTTAACTCTATCGGTTGTCCAAGAGACCCAGTACTTC. V usage is TRBV28 and J usage is TRBJ2-5; D gene unclear. V lost 2 bases to trimming and J lost 1 base, with 14 bases between them. The CDR3 is 16 amino acids. Looked up from germline, CDR1 is MDHEN and CDR2 is SYDVKM.